Presented here are 30 T cell receptor beta chains from one specimen sequenced in a study of cytomegalovirus exposure and HLA in healthy donors. Vbeta (60) and Jbeta (13) primers were used in the PCR. Produced via immunoSEQ multiplex PCR; TCRdb's table is partial and in-frame only. The sample has about 110,000 clones, around 75% seen once. The specimen was PBMCs. Receptors were obtained from a man aged 35-49 years in good health and CMV-seronegative.

The chain uses TRBV7-6 and TRBJ2-7; D not resolved. Germline V gene data show CDR1 as SGHVS and CDR2 as FNYEAQ. The V gene lost 4 bases and the J gene lost 1 base, with 14 bases spanning the gap. CDR3 length: 15 amino acids. The CDR3 sequence: CASSYARYGSYEQYF. Here the CDR3 DNA reads TGTGCCAGCAGCTACGCTAGGTATGGTTCCTACGAGCAGTACTTC. Together with reference TRBV7-6 and TRBJ2-7, the CDR3 gives the full variable domain: GAGVSQSPRYKVTKRGQDVALRCDPISGHVSLYWYRQALGQGPEFLTYFNYEAQQDKSGLPNDRFSAERPEGSISTLTIQRTEQRDSAMYRCASSYARYGSYEQYFGPGTRLTVT.

The chain recombines TRBV4-2 with TRBJ2-7; weak D call: TRBD1 (5 bases). The germline V and J ends were trimmed by 1 base and 0 bases, with 13 bases remaining between them. This CDR3 comprises 16 residues. The germline V gene has CDR1 LGHNA and CDR2 YNFKEQ. CDR3 amino acids: CASSQAGHDSSYEQYF. DNA of the CDR3: TGTGCCAGCAGCCAAGCCGGGCATGACAGCTCCTACGAGCAGTACTTC.

The V call is TRBV9, the J call TRBJ1-3; D may be TRBD1 (5 bases). The germline V gene encodes CDR1 SGDLS and CDR2 YYNGEE. Trimming stripped 4 bases from V and 2 bases from J, with 10 bases between. The CDR3 runs 14 residues. This chain's CDR3 is CASSPRQPGNTIYF. In nucleotides, the CDR3 is TGTGCCAGCAGCCCGAGACAGCCTGGAAACACCATATATTTT. Looking up the rest from reference TRBV9 and TRBJ1-3 gives the full variable domain: DSGVTQTPKHLITATGQRVTLRCSPRSGDLSVYWYQQSLDQGLQFLIQYYNGEERAKGNILERFSAQQFPDLHSELNLSSLELGDSALYFCASSPRQPGNTIYFGEGSWLTVV.

The rearrangement uses TRBV7-2 and TRBJ1-2, with D possibly being TRBD1 (5 bases). Trimming removed 11 bases at V and 4 bases at J, with 17 bases between. Germline assignment: CDR1 SGHTA and CDR2 FQGNSA. This CDR3 is built from 13 residues. Written as DNA, the CDR3 is TGTGCCGGGAGAGGAGGGACGGTCTATGGCTACACCTTC. Translated, it gives CAGRGGTVYGYTF.

J is TRBJ2-3 and V is TRBV6-4, with D possibly being TRBD2 (5 bases). The CDR3 loop spans 15 amino acids. V was pared by 2 bases and J by 0 bases, with 9 bases between. Looked up from germline, CDR1 is MRHNA and CDR2 is SNTAGT. In nucleotides, the CDR3 is TGTGCCAGCAGTGACGGGAGAACTAGCACAGATACGCAGTATTTT. It translates to CASSDGRTSTDTQYF.

This rearrangement joins TRBV11-2 to TRBJ2-7, with D tentatively TRBD1 (6 bases). Between the trimmed V and J ends, which lost 4 bases and 4 bases, there was a span of 8 bases. This CDR3 contains 12 residues. CDR1 SGHAT and CDR2 FQNNGV come from the germline V gene. CDR3 protein: CASSSGQYEQYF. CDR3 coding DNA: TGTGCCAGCAGCTCCGGACAGTACGAGCAGTACTTC.

The chain joins TRBV7-9 to TRBJ1-2; D ambiguous. This CDR3 contains 15 residues. Trimming shortened V by 2 bases and J by 2 bases, and 12 bases separated the two germline ends. Germline V gene lookup returns CDR1 SEHNR and CDR2 FQNEAQ (reference sequence). The CDR3 DNA follows: TGTGCCAGCAGCTTAACCGGGATTGCCAACTATGGCTACACCTTC. Amino acids: CASSLTGIANYGYTF.

The chain links TRBV6-5 to TRBJ2-7; 8 bases match TRBD1. V lost 4 bases, J lost 0 bases, and 8 bases stayed unmatched. CDR1 is MNHEY and CDR2 is SVGAGI in the germline V gene. CDR3 size: 16 residues. For the CDR3, the DNA is TGTGCCAGCAGTTTCAGGACAGGGACGGGCTCCTACGAGCAGTACTTC. Protein sequence: CASSFRTGTGSYEQYF.

The CDR3 region is CASSLTGVGTYEQYF. CDR3 DNA sequence: TGTGCCAGCAGTCTGACAGGGGTGGGAACCTACGAGCAGTACTTC. The chain carries TRBV6-5 and TRBJ2-7; TRBD1 matches at 8 bases. Germline-derived CDR1 and CDR2 are MNHEY and SVGAGI. The CDR3 consists of 15 residues. V lost 5 bases and J lost 2; bases outside the gene matches: 8.

The rearrangement uses TRBV5-6 and TRBJ1-1; D call uncertain. The CDR3 runs to 19 residues. In germline, CDR1 is SGHDT, CDR2 YYEEEE. V gave up 0 bases and J gave up 1 base, with 22 bases separating them. CDR3 residues: CASSLAPGERRSRNTEAFF. The CDR3 DNA is TGTGCCAGCAGCTTGGCTCCGGGAGAACGCCGCTCAAGGAACACTGAAGCTTTCTTT.

The rearrangement joins TRBV5-6 to TRBJ2-3; 9 bases are shared with TRBD2. V was pared by 3 bases and J by 2 bases, with 10 bases of the junction left unmatched. The CDR3 loop spans 17 amino acids. Germline V gene sequence: CDR1 SGHDT, CDR2 YYEEEE. The CDR3 is CASSWDLTSGITDTQYF. Here the CDR3 DNA reads TGTGCCAGCAGCTGGGACCTGACTAGCGGTATCACAGATACGCAGTATTTT.

V usage is TRBV30 and J usage is TRBJ2-7; 10 positions match TRBD2. V shed 4 bases and J 4 bases; nucleotides not matched to a gene: 4. Germline V CDR1 and CDR2: GTSNPN, SVGIG (reference sequence). The CDR3 is 13 amino acids. The CDR3 protein is CAWTSGSWYEQYF. CDR3 sequence (DNA): TGTGCCTGGACTAGCGGGAGTTGGTACGAGCAGTACTTC.

The gene calls are TRBV5-6 and TRBJ2-2, with TRBD1 matching over 9 bases. This CDR3 has 16 amino acids. The junction had 10 bases not matched to a gene; V was cut back by 4 bases and J by 6 bases. From germline, CDR1 is SGHDT and CDR2 YYEEEE. The CDR3, as DNA: TGTGCCAGCAGCCTTGATGGGACAGGGCTCGCCGGGGAGCTGTTTTTT. Translated, it gives CASSLDGTGLAGELFF.

This clone showed up just a few times. The rearrangement links TRBV7-9 to TRBJ2-1; D may be TRBD2 (6 bases). The CDR3 runs 12 residues. V was trimmed by 5 bases and J by 7 bases, leaving 9 bases between them. Germline V gene sequence: CDR1 SEHNR, CDR2 FQNEAQ (reference sequence). For the CDR3, the DNA is TGTGCCAGCAGCCCGGAGGGAAATGAGCAGTTCTTC. Its protein product is CASSPEGNEQFF. The complete variable domain, with remaining parts taken from reference TRBV7-9 and TRBJ2-1, reads DTGVSQNPRHKITKRGQNVTFRCDPISEHNRLYWYRQTLGQGPEFLTYFQNEAQLEKSRLLSDRFSAERPKGSFSTLEIQRTEQGDSAMYLCASSPEGNEQFFGPGTRLTVL.

The chain has TRBV5-6 and TRBJ1-2; TRBD1 matches at 10 bases. V was clipped by 4 bases and J by 8 bases; unmatched bases: 8. This CDR3 has 14 residues. From germline, CDR1 is SGHDT and CDR2 YYEEEE. The CDR3 coding sequence is TGTGCCAGCAGCATTGGACAGGGGGTGTGGGGCTACACCTTC. Its protein is CASSIGQGVWGYTF. The variable domain in full, completed from reference TRBV5-6 and TRBJ1-2, reads DAGVTQSPTHLIKTRGQQVTLRCSPKSGHDTVSWYQQALGQGPQFIFQYYEEEERQRGNFPDRFSGHQFPNYSSELNVNALLLGDSALYLCASSIGQGVWGYTFGSGTRLTVV.

This clone came up a few times. CDR3 bases: TGTGCCACGTCAATACTAGCGGGAGTCTCCTACGAGCAGTACTTC. Translation gives CATSILAGVSYEQYF. This chain links TRBV15 with TRBJ2-7; 11 nucleotides match TRBD2. With V trimmed by 9 bases and J by 0 bases, 7 bases remained unmatched. Germline CDR1 reads LNHNV; CDR2 reads YYDKDF (reference sequence). The CDR3 is 15 amino acids. The complete variable domain, with remaining parts taken from reference TRBV15 and TRBJ2-7, reads DAMVIQNPRYQVTQFGKPVTLSCSQTLNHNVMYWYQQKSSQAPKLLFHYYDKDFNNEADTPDNFQSRRPNTSFCFLDIRSPGLGDTAMYLCATSILAGVSYEQYFGPGTRLTVT.

This rearrangement joins TRBV6-5 to TRBJ1-5, with a weak D call TRBD1 (6 bases). V dropped 5 bases and J dropped 3 bases, with 14 bases sitting between them. The CDR3 runs to 15 residues. Germline V gene sequence: CDR1 MNHEY, CDR2 SVGAGI. CDR3 region: CASSVSGGYNQPQHF. CDR3 coding DNA: TGTGCCAGCAGTGTTTCGGGGGGCTACAATCAGCCCCAGCATTTT.

This chain connects TRBV7-3 to TRBJ2-7; TRBD2 agrees at 15 bases. CDR1 SGHTA and CDR2 FQGTGA come from the germline V gene. This CDR3 region has 14 residues. V lost 5 bases and J lost 12; bases outside the gene matches: 8. CDR3 DNA: TGTGCCAGCAGCCCCTCGGGACTAGCGGGAGGACTGTACTTC. This codes for CASSPSGLAGGLYF.

The gene calls are TRBV14 and TRBJ2-1; 8 bases are shared with TRBD2. J gave up 6 bases and V 4 bases, and 8 bases lay outside the gene matches. From germline, CDR1 is SGHDN and CDR2 FVKESK. The CDR3 runs 15 residues. The CDR3 DNA is TGTGCCAGCAGCCGACCGGGACTAGTTGCCAATGAGCAGTTCTTC. Residues: CASSRPGLVANEQFF.

This chain uses TRBV19 with TRBJ2-7, with D maybe TRBD2 (5 bases). The ends were cut back, 7 bases at V and 1 base at J, with 11 bases in the middle. The CDR3 loop spans 13 amino acids. CDR1 and CDR2 from the germline V gene are LNHDA and SQIVND (reference sequence). CDR3 amino acids: CASTLSGSYEQYF. CDR3 in DNA: TGTGCCAGTACGTTATCGGGATCCTACGAGCAGTACTTC.

V and J are TRBV7-2 and TRBJ1-5; TRBD1 matches 8 bases. The ends lost 6 bases at V and 2 bases at J; junction bases unmatched: 6. In germline, CDR1 is SGHTA, CDR2 FQGNSA. The CDR3 spans 15 residues. In DNA, the CDR3 is TGTGCCAGCAGTTCAGGGGGCCACGGCAATCAGCCCCAGCATTTT. Translated, it gives CASSSGGHGNQPQHF. Full variable domain (missing parts from reference TRBV7-2 and TRBJ1-5): GAGVSQSPSNKVTEKGKDVELRCDPISGHTALYWYRQSLGQGLEFLIYFQGNSAPDKSGLPSDRFSAERTGGSVSTLTIQRTQQEDSAVYLCASSSGGHGNQPQHFGDGTRLSIL.

This clone was counted a few times. The rearrangement uses TRBV7-9 and TRBJ2-5; 8 bases agree with TRBD2. The germline CDR1 and CDR2 sequences are SEHNR and FQNEAQ (reference sequence). This CDR3 is 14 amino acids long. The V gene end was trimmed by 4 bases and the J gene end by 5 bases; junction bases not matched to a gene: 6. CDR3 sequence reads: CASSSPGGSETQYF. DNA for the CDR3: TGTGCCAGCAGCTCGCCGGGGGGGTCGGAGACCCAGTACTTC.

This chain connects TRBV7-9 to TRBJ1-2; D is perhaps TRBD1 (6 bases). V was clipped by 2 bases and J by 8 bases, with 12 bases between them. CDR3 length: 13 residues. The germline CDR1 and CDR2 sequences are SEHNR and FQNEAQ (reference sequence). The CDR3: CASSLFNREGYTF. As DNA, the CDR3 is TGTGCCAGCAGCTTATTCAACAGGGAAGGCTACACCTTC.

The chain combines TRBV11-2 with TRBJ1-1; D is unresolved. CDR1 and CDR2 from the germline V gene are SGHAT and FQNNGV. Trimming shortened V by 5 bases and J by 8 bases, and 9 bases separated the two germline ends. CDR3 size: 11 residues. The chain's CDR3 is CASSPSGEAFF. The CDR3 bases are TGTGCCAGCAGCCCTAGTGGGGAAGCTTTCTTT. The whole variable domain, remainder taken from reference TRBV11-2 and TRBJ1-1, is EAGVAQSPRYKIIEKRQSVAFWCNPISGHATLYWYQQILGQGPKLLIQFQNNGVVDDSQLPKDRFSAERLKGVDSTLKIQPAKLEDSAVYLCASSPSGEAFFGQGTRLTVV.

The chain combines TRBV9 with TRBJ1-6; TRBD1 matches 8 bases. The V gene's germline CDR1 is SGDLS and CDR2 YYNGEE. V trimming: 1 base; J trimming: 10 bases; junction bases outside the gene matches: 7. The length of the CDR3 is 15 residues. This CDR3 reads CASSVSGTGESPLHF. The CDR3 DNA reads TGTGCCAGCAGCGTATCCGGGACAGGAGAGTCACCCCTCCACTTT.

This clone has just one count. This chain joins TRBV28 and TRBJ1-3; D perhaps matches TRBD1 (5 bases). With 0 bases removed from V and 2 bases from J, the gap between germline ends came to 11 bases. Germline assignment: CDR1 MDHEN and CDR2 SYDVKM. This CDR3 is 16 amino acids long. CDR3 DNA sequence: TGTGCCAGCAGTTTATGGCGGGGGGGAGCTGGAAACACCATATATTTT. Amino acid sequence: CASSLWRGGAGNTIYF.

The chain is built from TRBV27 and TRBJ2-3, with D maybe TRBD1 (6 bases). V dropped 0 bases and J dropped 6 bases, with 19 bases sitting between them. This CDR3 is 17 amino acids long. Per the germline V gene, CDR1 is MNHEY and CDR2 is SMNVEV (reference sequence). CDR3 sequence (DNA): TGTGCCAGCAGTTTATCGACAGGTTTAGTAGGTTCGGATACGCAGTATTTT. Encoded protein: CASSLSTGLVGSDTQYF.

In this sample, this clone turned up a few times. This sequence joins TRBV5-6 and TRBJ2-1; TRBD1 agrees at 7 bases. With 4 bases clipped from V and 4 bases from J, the junction kept 5 bases outside the gene matches. The CDR3 has 14 residues. Germline CDR1 reads SGHDT; CDR2 reads YYEEEE. CDR3 in DNA: TGTGCCAGCAGCACAGGGGAACTTTACAATGAGCAGTTCTTC. Its protein product is CASSTGELYNEQFF.

The gene calls are TRBV5-1 and TRBJ2-1, with a weak D call TRBD2 (5 bases). V lost 6 bases, J lost 2 bases, and 12 bases lay in between. Germline values: CDR1 SGHRS, CDR2 YFSETQ. The CDR3 loop spans 14 amino acids. CDR3 loop: CASTDGETYNEQFF. The CDR3 nucleotides are TGCGCCAGCACGGACGGGGAGACCTACAATGAGCAGTTCTTC.

The chain is built from TRBV5-8 and TRBJ2-5, with D possibly matching TRBD1 (5 bases). The tail of the sequence fits TRBJ2-7 better, so the J call may be wrong. The CDR3 extends over 13 amino acids. CDR1 is SGHTS, CDR2 YDEGEE, per germline. The CDR3 nucleotides are TGTGCCAGCAGCTTGATCAGGGCCGACGAGCAGTACTTC. Translated: CASSLIRADEQYF.